Shown below are 8 T cell receptor beta chains from a single sample sequenced in a study of cytomegalovirus exposure and HLA in healthy donors. Primers: 60 Vbeta forward and 13 Jbeta reverse. TCRdb keeps only in-frame clones here, not all; method: immunoSEQ multiplex PCR. The profile shows 120,000 or so clones, 81% of them singletons. Sequencing was performed on PBMCs. These receptors were taken from a woman aged 40 to 49 in good health and CMV-seronegative.

The genes are TRBV7-9 and TRBJ1-5; 8 bases line up with TRBD1. J gave up 4 bases and V 5 bases, and 7 bases lay outside the gene matches. CDR1 and CDR2 from the germline V gene are SEHNR and FQNEAQ (reference sequence). The CDR3 runs 15 residues. The chain's CDR3 is CASSPGTGENQPQHF. The DNA for the CDR3 is TGTGCCAGCAGCCCAGGGACAGGCGAAAATCAGCCCCAGCATTTT.

The J gene is TRBJ2-7, the V gene TRBV4-2; D possibly corresponds to TRBD2 (6 bases). Germline V lookup: CDR1 LGHNA, CDR2 YNFKEQ. The CDR3 consists of 14 residues. Trimming pared 1 base from V and 6 bases from J, leaving 13 bases between. Here the CDR3 DNA reads TGTGCCAGCAGCCAAGTGGGAGGAGGTTTCGAGCAGTACTTC. This codes for CASSQVGGGFEQYF.

The chain joins TRBV18 to TRBJ2-5; tentatively, D is TRBD1 (5 bases). CDR3 size: 13 residues. Germline-derived CDR1 and CDR2 are KGHSH and LQKENI. V was cut by 5 bases and J by 4 bases, with 11 bases left in between. The CDR3: CASSSGAGETQYF. CDR3 DNA: TGTGCCAGCTCATCTGGGGCCGGAGAGACCCAGTACTTC.

V usage is TRBV7-9 and J usage is TRBJ2-1; 13 positions agree with TRBD2. J gave up 6 bases and V 4 bases, and 6 bases lay outside the gene matches. This CDR3 contains 16 residues. Germline-derived CDR1 and CDR2 are SEHNR and FQNEAQ (reference sequence). The CDR3 spells CASSYTGLAGANEQFF. The CDR3 coding sequence is TGTGCCAGCAGCTACACCGGACTAGCGGGAGCCAATGAGCAGTTCTTC.

This clone was detected only a few times. V and J are TRBV6-1 and TRBJ2-3; D remains ambiguous. Germline loops: CDR1 MNHNS, CDR2 SASEGT. V was shortened by 1 base and J by 1 base, with 12 bases between the two germline ends. The CDR3 extends over 16 amino acids. CDR3 protein: CASSEEPGMGTDTQYF. CDR3 nucleotide sequence: TGTGCCAGCAGTGAAGAGCCGGGTATGGGCACAGATACGCAGTATTTT.

The rearrangement joins TRBV7-9 to TRBJ2-3; 7 bases are shared with TRBD2. In germline, CDR1 is SEHNR, CDR2 FQNEAQ (reference sequence). Trimming took 5 bases from V and 4 from J; bases not matched to a gene: 9. The CDR3 runs 15 residues. CDR3 nucleotide sequence: TGTGCCAGCAGCGTACTCCCGGGGGGACCAGATACGCAGTATTTT. Amino acids: CASSVLPGGPDTQYF.

This clone was detected only once. The J gene is TRBJ2-3, the V gene TRBV6-5, with 9 nucleotides matching TRBD2. V dropped 0 bases and J dropped 11; count of bases not matched to a gene: 3. Germline CDR1 MNHEY, CDR2 SVGAGI. The CDR3 has 13 amino acids. Here the CDR3 reads CASSYSGSGGQYF. CDR3 nucleotide sequence: TGTGCCAGCAGTTACTCAGGTAGCGGGGGGCAGTATTTT.

This chain connects TRBV6-4 to TRBJ2-1; D is undetermined. The germline CDR1 and CDR2 sequences are MRHNA and SNTAGT. Trimming took 3 bases from V and 0 from J, leaving 12 bases between them. The CDR3 has 16 amino acids. The CDR3, as DNA: TGTGCCAGCAGTGAAGTGCGGCGGTTCTCCTACAATGAGCAGTTCTTC. Its translation is CASSEVRRFSYNEQFF.